Listed here are 21 T cell receptor beta chains from one sample, sequenced in a study of post-analysis software for immune sequencing data. What these receptors recognize is not known. Incorporated into the TCR beta cDNA libraries were unique molecular identifiers, which served to reduce PCR and sequencing biases. Via MiXCR, TCRdb re-called the PCR reads, giving one row per CDR3 protein. The sample shows about 400,000 distinct CDR3 sequences, roughly 35% of them seen only once. Study-level points and caveats: Controls showed lower frequencies than patients for roughly five TRBV segments, and TRBV5-6, TRBV5-1 and TRBV20-1 were among these.

Sequenced input: blood. Source of these receptors: a girl aged 5 to 17 with multiple sclerosis.

A few counts support this clonotype. This chain uses TRBV6-4 with TRBJ1-2; D uncertain. The CDR3 has 14 residues. V was pared by 5 bases and J by 8 bases, with 18 bases between. In germline, CDR1 is MRHNA, CDR2 SNTAGT. The CDR3 spells CASSPWEGSKGYTF. CDR3 nucleotide sequence: TGTGCCAGCAGTCCCTGGGAGGGCTCGAAGGGCTACACCTTC.

The chain joins TRBV4-1 to TRBJ2-4; D is uncertain. The assigned J gene may be wrong: the sequence end matches TRBJ2-7 better. Germline CDR1 and CDR2: MGHRA and YSYEKL. CDR3 length: 13 amino acids. CDR3 amino acids: CASSQDRSHEQYF. CDR3 coding DNA: TGCGCCAGCAGCCAAGACCGATCCCACGAGCAGTACTTC.

This clonotype was detected a few times. This rearrangement joins TRBV20-1 to TRBJ2-5; 8 bases line up with TRBD2. The CDR3 has 15 amino acids. V gave up 5 bases and J gave up 1 base; unmatched junction bases: 9. From germline, CDR1 is DFQATT and CDR2 SNEGSKA (reference sequence). CDR3 sequence (DNA): TGCAGTGCTGCCCGAGCGGGGGCGTTCCAAGAGACCCAGTACTTC. It codes for CSAARAGAFQETQYF.

This clonotype was counted between two and nine times. The chain couples TRBV7-2 to TRBJ1-5, with no clear D. V lost 0 bases to trimming and J lost 3 bases, with 6 bases between them. In germline, CDR1 is SGHTA, CDR2 FQGNSA. The CDR3 sequence is 14 residues long. Written as DNA, the CDR3 is TGTGCCAGCAGCTTAGCCGGAATCAATCAGCCCCAGCATTTT. Amino acid sequence: CASSLAGINQPQHF. Variable domain in full (rest from reference TRBV7-2 and TRBJ1-5): GAGVSQSPSNKVTEKGKDVELRCDPISGHTALYWYRQSLGQGLEFLIYFQGNSAPDKSGLPSDRFSAERTGGSVSTLTIQRTQQEDSAVYLCASSLAGINQPQHFGDGTRLSIL.

The chain is built from TRBV6-6 and TRBJ2-7; TRBD2 might be the D (5 bases). CDR1 is MNHNY, CDR2 SVGAGI, per germline (reference sequence). This CDR3 is 13 amino acids long. V lost 5 bases to trimming and J lost 3 bases, with 11 bases between them. The DNA for the CDR3 is TGTGCCAGCAGTCACCTAGCCGGCTACGAGCAGTACTTC. It yields the protein CASSHLAGYEQYF.

The chain recombines TRBV29-1 with TRBJ1-1; possibly TRBD1 for D (5 bases). The ends were cut back, 3 bases at V and 0 bases at J, with 8 bases in the middle. This CDR3 region has 13 residues. Germline CDR1 and CDR2: SQVTM and ANQGSEA. The CDR3 spells CSVDGGLNTEAFF. For the CDR3, the DNA is TGCAGCGTTGATGGGGGTCTGAACACTGAAGCTTTCTTT.

There are a few counts of this clonotype. This chain connects TRBV28 to TRBJ1-1, with a possible D match to TRBD1 (5 bases). Germline V gene data show CDR1 as MDHEN and CDR2 as SYDVKM. The CDR3 is 13 residues long. With 3 bases removed from V and 3 bases from J, the gap between germline ends came to 8 bases. The CDR3, as DNA: TGTGCCAGCAGTTTTGGGGGACACACTGAAGCTTTCTTT. This sequence encodes CASSFGGHTEAFF. Combining the CDR3 with reference TRBV28 and TRBJ1-1 gives the whole variable domain DVKVTQSSRYLVKRTGEKVFLECVQDMDHENMFWYRQDPGLGLRLIYFSYDVKMKEKGDIPEGYSVSREKKERFSLILESASTNQTSMYLCASSFGGHTEAFFGQGTRLTVV.

This chain uses TRBV18 with TRBJ2-3; D call uncertain. The CDR3 extends over 16 amino acids. V lost 3 bases and J lost 4, with 17 bases in between. In germline, CDR1 is KGHSH, CDR2 LQKENI. CDR3 bases: TGTGCCAGCTCACCCCCAGACGTGCTAATCGCAGATACGCAGTATTTT. Its translation: CASSPPDVLIADTQYF. The full variable domain, in which reference TRBV18 and TRBJ2-3 provide the parts outside the CDR3, is NAGVMQNPRHLVRRRGQEARLRCSPMKGHSHVYWYRQLPEEGLKFMVYLQKENIIDESGMPKERFSAEFPKEGPSILRIQQVVRGDSAAYFCASSPPDVLIADTQYFGPGTRLTVL.

The rearrangement joins TRBV9 to TRBJ2-2; D may be TRBD1 or TRBD2 (5 bases each). CDR3 length: 14 amino acids. V gave up 5 bases and J gave up 0 bases, with 8 bases separating them. Germline V lookup: CDR1 SGDLS, CDR2 YYNGEE. Written as DNA, the CDR3 is TGTGCCAGCAGAGAGGGACCGAACACCGGGGAGCTGTTTTTT. This sequence encodes CASREGPNTGELFF.

This clonotype was seen more than once but under ten times. The chain links TRBV6-6 to TRBJ2-1; D perhaps matches TRBD1 (5 bases). Trimming removed 7 bases at V and 7 bases at J, with 23 bases between. Germline loops: CDR1 MNHNY, CDR2 SVGAGI (reference sequence). This CDR3 region has 16 residues. As DNA, the CDR3 is TGTGCCAGCACTTCTCCCCCAGGGTTGGAAAGAAATGAGCAGTTCTTC. Its translation is CASTSPPGLERNEQFF.

This clonotype was picked up a small number of times. The chain joins TRBV7-9 to TRBJ2-3; TRBD2 aligns across 9 bases. This CDR3 contains 16 residues. V shed 1 base, J shed 2 bases, and the junction held 4 bases outside the gene matches. CDR1 is SEHNR, CDR2 FQNEAQ, per germline (reference sequence). Here the CDR3 reads CASSLVAGVYTDTQYF. The CDR3 bases are TGTGCCAGCAGCTTAGTAGCGGGGGTTTACACAGATACGCAGTATTTT. Drawing the rest from reference TRBV7-9 and TRBJ2-3, the complete variable domain is DTGVSQNPRHKITKRGQNVTFRCDPISEHNRLYWYRQTLGQGPEFLTYFQNEAQLEKSRLLSDRFSAERPKGSFSTLEIQRTEQGDSAMYLCASSLVAGVYTDTQYFGPGTRLTVL.

This rearrangement joins TRBV27 to TRBJ1-5; D perhaps matches TRBD1 (5 bases). V lost 2 bases to trimming and J lost 5 bases, with 13 bases between them. CDR1 MNHEY and CDR2 SMNVEV come from the germline V gene (reference sequence). The CDR3 has 15 residues. The CDR3 nucleotides are TGTGCCAGCAGTTTAACCGGGACGGATTATCAGCCCCAGCATTTT. Translating gives CASSLTGTDYQPQHF.

DNA for the CDR3: TGTGCCAGCAGGGGACAGTACTATGGCTACACCTTC. It codes for CASRGQYYGYTF. V usage is TRBV12-3 or TRBV12-4 and J usage is TRBJ1-2; 7 bases match TRBD1. This CDR3 spans 12 amino acids. V was pared by 6 bases and J by 3 bases, with 1 base of the junction left unmatched.

The CDR3, as DNA: TGTGCCAGCAGTCCACGACCAGGACAGGGTTCCAATGAGCAGTTCTTC. This gives the protein CASSPRPGQGSNEQFF. This rearrangement joins TRBV12-3 or TRBV12-4 to TRBJ2-1; 8 bases fit TRBD1. The CDR3 spans 16 residues. Trimming took 5 bases from V and 6 from J; bases not matched to a gene: 12.

This chain uses TRBV20-1 with TRBJ1-4; TRBD1 agrees at 7 bases. The J segment lost 5 bases and the V segment lost 4 bases, leaving 10 bases of the junction unmatched. Germline assignment: CDR1 DFQATT and CDR2 SNEGSKA (reference sequence). CDR3 size: 15 residues. CDR3 sequence (DNA): TGCAGTGCTACCCGACAGGGAAGGGGAAATGAAAAACTGTTTTTT. It yields the protein CSATRQGRGNEKLFF.

This clonotype was counted between two and nine times. V and J are TRBV6-5 and TRBJ2-3; no firm D call. Germline values: CDR1 MNHEY, CDR2 SVGAGI. The CDR3 has 13 amino acids. Trimming stripped 0 bases from V and 10 bases from J, with 11 bases between. The CDR3 loop is CASSYSHTSPQYF. The DNA of the CDR3 is TGTGCCAGCAGTTACTCGCACACCTCACCGCAGTATTTT.

The gene calls are TRBV27 and TRBJ2-1, with 10 bases fitting TRBD2. Germline CDR1 and CDR2: MNHEY and SMNVEV (reference sequence). The CDR3 runs 19 residues. The trim removed 4 bases at V and 4 bases at J, leaving 16 bases unmatched. The CDR3 bases are TGTGCCAGCAGTTCGGGACTAGCGAGAACGCGGAGAGTTTACAATGAGCAGTTCTTC. It specifies CASSSGLARTRRVYNEQFF.

This chain joins TRBV5-1 and TRBJ2-3; 7 nucleotides line up with TRBD1. Germline V gives CDR1 SGHRS, CDR2 YFSETQ. The CDR3 runs to 13 residues. The junction had 4 bases not matched to a gene; V was cut back by 7 bases and J by 2 bases. The CDR3 bases are TGCGCCAGCGGAACAGGGGCCACAGATACGCAGTATTTT. Its translation: CASGTGATDTQYF.

On this clonotype itself: This may arise from a read error, as a much more abundant clone is one base away. The gene calls are TRBV29-1 and TRBJ2-3; D possibly corresponds to TRBD2 (6 bases). This CDR3 is built from 13 residues. The germline CDR1 and CDR2 sequences are SQVTM and ANQGSEA. Trimming cost V 4 bases and J 2 bases, with 10 bases left between them. The CDR3 spells CSVGGVNTDTQYF. DNA for the CDR3: TGCAGCGTTGGGGGGGTCAACACAGATACGCAGTATTTT.

This clonotype was counted only a few times. This chain's CDR3 is CASSYTGRSPAYEQYF. The CDR3 DNA reads TGTGCCAGCAGTTACACCGGACGGTCTCCGGCCTACGAGCAGTACTTC. The chain recombines TRBV6-2 or TRBV6-3 with TRBJ2-7; no definite D call. The germline V and J ends were trimmed by 2 bases and 2 bases, with 16 bases remaining between them. The CDR3 runs 16 residues. The germline CDR1 and CDR2 sequences are MNHEY and SVGEGT.

J is TRBJ1-4 and V is TRBV10-3; D gene ambiguous. Deletions cut 4 bases from V and 6 bases from J, with 9 bases between. Germline V gene data show CDR1 as ENHRY and CDR2 as SYGVKD. The length of the CDR3 is 13 residues. As DNA, the CDR3 is TGTGCCATCAGTGGCATGGAAGATGAAAAACTGTTTTTT. Protein sequence: CAISGMEDEKLFF.